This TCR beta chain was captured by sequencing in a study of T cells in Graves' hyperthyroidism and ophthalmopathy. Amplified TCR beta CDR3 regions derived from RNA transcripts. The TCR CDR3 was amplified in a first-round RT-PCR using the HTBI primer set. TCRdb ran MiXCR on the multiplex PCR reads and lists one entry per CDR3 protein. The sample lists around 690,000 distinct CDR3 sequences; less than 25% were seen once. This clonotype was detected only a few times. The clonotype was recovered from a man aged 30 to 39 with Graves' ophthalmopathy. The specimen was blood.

The CDR3 is CASSQIRDLTSGQYF. In DNA, the CDR3 is TGTGCCAGCAGCCAAATCCGGGACTTAACCTCAGGGCAGTATTTT. J is TRBJ2-3 and V is TRBV4-2; D is possibly TRBD2 (6 bases). With 2 bases removed from V and 11 bases from J, the gap between germline ends came to 20 bases. The germline V gene has CDR1 LGHNA and CDR2 YNFKEQ. This CDR3 has 15 amino acids.